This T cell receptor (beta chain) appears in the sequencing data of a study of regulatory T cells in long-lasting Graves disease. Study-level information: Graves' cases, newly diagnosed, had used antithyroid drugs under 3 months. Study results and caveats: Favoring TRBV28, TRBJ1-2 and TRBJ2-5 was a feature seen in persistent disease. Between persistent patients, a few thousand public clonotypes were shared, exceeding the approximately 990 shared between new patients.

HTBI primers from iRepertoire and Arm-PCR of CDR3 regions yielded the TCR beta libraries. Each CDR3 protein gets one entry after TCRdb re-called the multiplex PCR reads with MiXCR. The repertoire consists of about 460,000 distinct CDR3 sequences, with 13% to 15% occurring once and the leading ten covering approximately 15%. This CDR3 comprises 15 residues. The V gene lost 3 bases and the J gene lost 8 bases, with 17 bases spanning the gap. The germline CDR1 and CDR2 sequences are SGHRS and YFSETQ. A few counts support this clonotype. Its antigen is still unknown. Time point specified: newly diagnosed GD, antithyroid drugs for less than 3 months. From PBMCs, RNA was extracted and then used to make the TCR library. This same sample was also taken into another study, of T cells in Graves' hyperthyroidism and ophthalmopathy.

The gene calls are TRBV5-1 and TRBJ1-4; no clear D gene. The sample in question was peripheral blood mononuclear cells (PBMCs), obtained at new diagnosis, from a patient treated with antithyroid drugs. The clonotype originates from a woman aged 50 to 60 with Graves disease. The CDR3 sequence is CASSSGLREDEKLFF. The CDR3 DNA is TGCGCCAGCAGCTCAGGTCTCCGGGAAGACGAAAAACTGTTTTTT.